This T cell receptor beta chain was documented in a study of identical twins' blood T cells. Three pairs of healthy female monozygous twins were the donors. The three twin pairs were reared together, likely meeting the same infections. Regarding this clonotype: Antigen specificity is unknown.

The authors' processing: Each library had roughly 2.2 to 4 million CDR3 reads and about 90,000 to nearly 550,000 clonotypes. MiXCR, applied by TCRdb to the 5' RACE reads, yields one record per CDR3 protein. These V and J calls are TCRdb output, not the study's own analysis. This sample has hundreds of thousands of distinct CDR3 sequences, with 28% found just once. Study results and caveats: Twins shared about as many clonotypes as their cloneset sizes predicted.

This CDR3 is built from 11 residues. The chain couples TRBV21-1 to TRBJ2-5. TRBV21-1 is a pseudogene locus. Sequencing used PBMCs. This sequence was found in a woman between 18 and 55 years old in good health. DNA of the CDR3: TGTGCCAGCAGCACTATAAAGACCGCGGACTTC. Translating gives CASSTIKTADF.